This T cell receptor beta chain was obtained from a study of cytomegalovirus exposure and HLA in healthy donors. Findings and limits, study-wide: Accounts indicate the classifier identified cytomegalovirus status with strong specificity and sensitivity.

On this clone itself: Its antigen remains unknown.

Measured with immunoSEQ multiplex PCR; TCRdb has only the in-frame clones, and not every one. The sample has 150,000 to 200,000 clones, 86% seen once. The CDR3 covers 15 residues. The donors were in the approximately 110-subject validation cohort; that cohort was separate from the roughly 700-subject first cohort. This chain links TRBV21-1 with TRBJ1-2. TRBV21-1 is a pseudogene locus. The source is a woman in her late teens or twenties in good health and CMV-seronegative. Material: PBMCs. The CDR3 DNA is TGTGCCAGCAGCAAATGCTCGCGTACCACGGGGGGCTACACCTTC. Protein sequence: CASSKCSRTTGGYTF.